Listed below are T cell receptor beta chains from one sample, sequenced in a study of OX40 agonist ivuxolimab in advanced cancers. The data were produced by immunoSEQ multiplex PCR, yet TCRdb's version contains in-frame clones alone and is incomplete. The data show tens of thousands of clones, with nearly 90% seen just once and 0.33% held by the top ten. Sequenced material: CD4+ or CD8+ T cells sorted from blood, taken in a trial of the OX40 agonist ivuxolimab. The receptors were gathered from an adult with an advanced solid tumor such as melanoma, head and neck, liver or kidney cancer. Each CDR3 is given with its conserved first and last residue. A D gene is named only where the DNA matches it firmly. Some rows mark clone size as missing; the rest say once, few, many or name a class of expanded clone.

v_gene	d_gene	j_gene	abundance	CDR3nt	CDR3aa
TRBV20-1	.	TRBJ1-1	.	TGCAGTGCTAGACGGACTGAAGCTTTCTTT	CSARRTEAFF
TRBV28	.	TRBJ2-7	.	TGTGCCAGCAGTCGCGTCGGGGTAATCTACGAGCAGTACTTC	CASSRVGVIYEQYF
TRBV19	TRBD2	TRBJ2-2	.	TGTGCCAGTAGTATAATGGCGGGAGGTCCCGGGGAGCTGTTTTTT	CASSIMAGGPGELFF
TRBV4-2	.	TRBJ2-3	.	TGTGCCAGCAGCCAAGATCACGGAACAGATACGCAGTATTTT	CASSQDHGTDTQYF
TRBV7-2	.	TRBJ1-2	.	TGTGCCAGCAGCTACACGTTGGCCCGGCGGTCTAACTATGGCTACACCTTC	CASSYTLARRSNYGYTF
TRBV28	.	TRBJ2-6	.	TGTGCCAGCACGTCACACTCCTTCTCTGGGGCCAACGTCCTGACTTTC	CASTSHSFSGANVLTF
TRBV7-6	TRBD1	TRBJ1-4	.	TGTGCCAGCAGCTACAGGGGGGGAGAAAAACTGTTTTTT	CASSYRGGEKLFF
TRBV9	TRBD2	TRBJ2-2	once	TGTGCCAGCAGCGTACCTAGCGGGGGCACCGGGGAGCTGTTTTTT	CASSVPSGGTGELFF
TRBV2	.	TRBJ1-6	few	TGTGCCACCTCGTGGGGCAGGGTAAATTCACCCCTCCACTTT	CATSWGRVNSPLHF
TRBV19	TRBD2	TRBJ2-2	once	TGTGCCAGTAGTCTACATCCCGGAGTAGCGGGGGACAACACCGGGGAGCTGTTTTTT	CASSLHPGVAGDNTGELFF
TRBV29-1	TRBD2	TRBJ2-1	.	TGCAGCGGCTTTGTGGGGGGGACCTACAATGAGCAGTTCTTC	CSGFVGGTYNEQFF
TRBV7-3	.	TRBJ2-3	.	TGTGCCAGCAGCTTAGATCGGGACGATACGCAGTATTTT	CASSLDRDDTQYF
TRBV7-9	.	TRBJ1-1	.	TGTGCCAGCAGCTTAGCGTTAAGTGAAGCTTTCTTT	CASSLALSEAFF
TRBV2	.	TRBJ1-2	.	TGTGCCAGCAGTGAAGGAGGGGCTCTGAAGGGCTACACCTTC	CASSEGGALKGYTF
TRBV25-1	.	TRBJ2-1	.	TGTGCCAGCACCCAAACCAGGGATGTCAATGAGCAGTTCTTC	CASTQTRDVNEQFF
TRBV4-2	TRBD1	TRBJ2-3	.	TGTGCCAGCAGCCATGCCGGGACAGGGAGTACAGATACGCAGTATTTT	CASSHAGTGSTDTQYF
TRBV4-3	.	TRBJ1-3	.	TGCGCCAGCAGCCAGTTTCTACCCCGCTCTGGAAACACCATATATTTT	CASSQFLPRSGNTIYF
TRBV27	.	TRBJ2-3	.	TGTGCCAGCAACCCTCTATCAGATACGCAGTATTTT	CASNPLSDTQYF
TRBV27	.	TRBJ2-7	.	TGTGCCAGCAGTAGGGGTATCCGGCAATGGAGCTCCTACGAGCAGTACTTC	CASSRGIRQWSSYEQYF
TRBV5-1	.	TRBJ1-2	.	TGCGCCAGCAGCTTGGGTGGCAGGGATAGGCATTATCACTACACCTTC	CASSLGGRDRHYHYTF
TRBV10-3	TRBD2	TRBJ2-7	.	TGTGCCATCAGTGAGGGACTAGCGGGAGGCGAGCAGTACTTC	CAISEGLAGGEQYF
TRBV4-1	.	TRBJ2-4	.	TGCGCCAGCCGGGACTTACTAGCCAAAAACATTCAGTACTTC	CASRDLLAKNIQYF
TRBV6-5	.	TRBJ2-1	.	TGTGCCATAAGAGGAGACAATGAGCAGTTCTTC	CAIRGDNEQFF
TRBV4-2	.	TRBJ1-4	few	TGTGCCAGCAGCCCAGGGACGACTAATGAAAAACTGTTTTTT	CASSPGTTNEKLFF
TRBV30	.	TRBJ1-1	.	TGTGCCTGGGTGGCATTCACGGGGTACACCGAAGCTTTCTTT	CAWVAFTGYTEAFF
TRBV6-6	TRBD1	TRBJ1-2	.	TGTGCCAGCAGTCTGCTAGACCCAGGGGGAAACTATGGCTACACCTTC	CASSLLDPGGNYGYTF
TRBV7-2	.	TRBJ1-5	.	TGTGCCAGCAGCCCCTGGGGCAGGGGAAATCAGCCCCAGCATTTT	CASSPWGRGNQPQHF
TRBV25-1	.	TRBJ1-1	.	TGTGCCAGCAGTGAATTTGGGTCTGGTAATACTGAAGCTTTCTTT	CASSEFGSGNTEAFF
TRBV10-3	.	TRBJ1-2	once	TGTGCCATCAGTGAGTCGGGGGTCGGGGGCTATGGCTACACCTTC	CAISESGVGGYGYTF
TRBV5-4	.	TRBJ1-1	once	TGTGCCAGCAGCCTTGGTGGGAGCAACACTGAAGCTTTCTTT	CASSLGGSNTEAFF
TRBV7-2	.	TRBJ2-7	.	TGTGCCAGCAGCAAAGGAGGGACAGTTACCTACGAGCAGTACTTC	CASSKGGTVTYEQYF
TRBV19	.	TRBJ2-3	.	TGTGCCAGTAGTATAGGGCAGTTCACAGATACGCAGTATTTT	CASSIGQFTDTQYF
TRBV4-3	TRBD1	TRBJ1-4	.	TGCGCCAGCAGCTACGGGGGAGGACAGGGCGGAGGAAAACTGTTTTTT	CASSYGGGQGGGKLFF
TRBV7-9	TRBD1	TRBJ1-2	.	TGTGCCAGCAGCGTCCGGGACAGGGGGTCCAATGGCTACACCTTC	CASSVRDRGSNGYTF
TRBV4-2	.	TRBJ2-7	.	TGTGCCAGCAGCCAAGATCGACAGTCCTACGAGCAGTACTTC	CASSQDRQSYEQYF
TRBV4-3	.	TRBJ1-5	.	TGCGCCAGCAGCCAAGACAGGGCTAGCAATCAGCCCCAGCATTTT	CASSQDRASNQPQHF
TRBV19	TRBD1	TRBJ2-7	.	TGTGCCAGTAGTATCACCGGGACAGCCTCCTACGAGCAGTACTTC	CASSITGTASYEQYF
TRBV20-1	.	TRBJ2-7	.	TGCAGTGCTAGAGATCGCGAGCAGTACTTC	CSARDREQYF
TRBV7-9	.	TRBJ1-6	.	TGTGCCAGCACCCAAGGAGATAATTCACCCCTCCACTTT	CASTQGDNSPLHF
TRBV10-3	.	TRBJ2-2	.	TGTGCCATCAGTGAGTTAAGGGAAACGAACACCGGGGAGCTGTTTTTT	CAISELRETNTGELFF
TRBV2	.	TRBJ2-5	.	TGTGCCAGCAGACTTGGACGGCAAGAGACCCAGTACTTC	CASRLGRQETQYF
TRBV19	.	TRBJ1-5	.	TGTGCCAGTCGATTTAGCAATCAGCCCCAGCATTTT	CASRFSNQPQHF
TRBV27	.	TRBJ1-3	.	TGTGCCCGCAAGGGACCCGGGGGCGCTGGAAACACCATATATTTT	CARKGPGGAGNTIYF
TRBV7-8	.	TRBJ1-2	.	TGTGCCAGCAGCTCCCACGAGGGAGGCCGCGGCTACACCTTC	CASSSHEGGRGYTF
TRBV11-2	TRBD2	TRBJ2-3	.	TGTGCCAGCAGCCTCACCGGACTAGCGGGGGGCTTGGATACGCAGTATTTT	CASSLTGLAGGLDTQYF
TRBV5-1	.	TRBJ2-5	.	TGCGCCAGCAGCTTGAGGGACCAAGAGACCCAGTACTTC	CASSLRDQETQYF
TRBV27	.	TRBJ1-5	.	TGTGCCAGCAGTTTGGACGGGGGGGAGGTTAGCAATCAGCCCCAGCATTTT	CASSLDGGEVSNQPQHF
TRBV7-2	TRBD1	TRBJ2-2	.	TGTGCCAGCAGCTTAGGGGGACAGGCCGGGGAGCTGTTTTTT	CASSLGGQAGELFF
TRBV9	.	TRBJ1-1	.	TGTGCCAGCAGCAGGACCCTGGGTGAAGCTTTCTTT	CASSRTLGEAFF
TRBV16	.	TRBJ1-1	.	TGTGCCAGCAGCCCTTTATCTTTAAGGAGACAGCCCATGAACACTGAAGCTTTCTTT	CASSPLSLRRQPMNTEAFF